One T cell receptor beta chain is described in this entry. This specimen comes from a study of shared clonotypes between healthy human individuals. The CDR3 is 14 residues long. Germline CDR1 SNHLY, CDR2 FYNNEI. V was trimmed by 6 bases and J by 3 bases, leaving 11 bases between them. The repertoire was sequenced with immunoSEQ multiplex PCR; TCRdb's copy has only in-frame clones and lacks some. In the table there are around 2.5 million clones, approximately 94% of which are singletons. The chain uses TRBV2 and TRBJ2-2; TRBD2 might be the D (5 bases). The TCR originated in a man aged 18 to 29 in good health. Some clones in this sample may be carry-over from other donors' samples. The sample taken for sequencing was naive CD4+ T cells from PBMCs. Subset defined: CD45RA+ positively selected. CDR3: CASRAGKYTGELFF. CDR3 DNA: TGTGCCAGCAGGGCCGGGAAGTACACCGGGGAGCTGTTTTTT.